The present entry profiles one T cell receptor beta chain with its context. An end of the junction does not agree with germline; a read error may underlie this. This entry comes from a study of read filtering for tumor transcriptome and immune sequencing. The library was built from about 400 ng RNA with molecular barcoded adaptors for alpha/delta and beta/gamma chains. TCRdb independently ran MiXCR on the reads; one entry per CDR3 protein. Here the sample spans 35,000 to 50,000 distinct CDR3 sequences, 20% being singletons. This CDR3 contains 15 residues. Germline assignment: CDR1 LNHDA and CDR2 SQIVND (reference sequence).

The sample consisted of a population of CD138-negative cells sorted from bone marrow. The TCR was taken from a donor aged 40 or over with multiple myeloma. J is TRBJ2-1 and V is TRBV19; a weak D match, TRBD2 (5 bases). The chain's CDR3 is CASSLRTFAYNEQFF. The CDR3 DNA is TGCGCCAGTAGTCTTCGGACTTTTGCCTACAATGAGCAGTTCTTC.